The clone carrying this TCR beta chain was seen a handful of times. Its antigen remains unknown. TCR beta cDNA libraries had unique molecular identifiers. Input amounts of 1 to 10 million T cells were used. These gave about 500,000 cDNA molecules, so each molecule approximated one T cell. TCRdb re-derived calls from the PCR reads in MiXCR, one entry per CDR3 protein. The sample gives fewer than 550,000 distinct CDR3 sequences, roughly 34% of which show up once; approximately 6% is in the top ten. These data are taken from a study of post-analysis software for immune sequencing data. The wider study: Disease trajectories encompassed relapsing-remitting, secondary progressive and progressive-relapsing multiple sclerosis.

This CDR3 has 13 amino acids. CDR1 and CDR2 from the germline V gene are MNHEY and SVGAGI. The ends were cut back, 0 bases at V and 8 bases at J, with 8 bases in the middle. General study points: The normalized Chao1 diversity of multiple sclerosis patients was significantly lower than that of controls. Analysis by F measure revealed that same-batch samples clustered strongly together. With TRBV5-6, TRBV5-1 and TRBV20-1 included, 4 to 6 TRBV segments were more frequent in patients than in controls.

The TCR comes from a girl between 2 and 17 years old with multiple sclerosis. The sequenced sample was blood. V and J are TRBV6-5 and TRBJ1-5; D is ambiguous. The CDR3 DNA reads TGTGCCAGCAGTTACTCGGTCAGAGAGCCCCAGCATTTT. Its translation: CASSYSVREPQHF.